Below, one T cell receptor beta chain is given with its context. Its cognate antigen is unknown. The junction shows a germline mismatch at one end, possibly a read error. The data were obtained in a study of vaccination and CD4 T cells after COVID-19. On the study more broadly: Overlapping spike pools from SARS-CoV-2 and HCoV-NL63, HCoV-OC43 and HCoV-229E served as culture stimuli.

Study-wide results and limits: Reactive clone data from convalescent patients indicated a median of about 86% appearing only post-vaccination.

With the Oncomine TCR Beta short-read assay, DNA from cultured CD4+ T cells was sequenced. Via MiXCR, TCRdb re-called the PCR reads, giving one row per CDR3 protein. The profile covers about 11,000 distinct CDR3 sequences, with 69% appearing a single time and about a tenth taken by the ten largest. The germline V gene encodes CDR1 MNHEY and CDR2 SVGEGT. The CDR3 covers 15 residues. Indicated treatment: roughly 11-day PBMC culture with coronavirus spike peptide pools or control peptides (ViraFEST assay). Sequenced input: CD4+ T cells from blood, cultured in vitro. The clonotype comes from a human donor who had recovered from COVID-19. This chain uses TRBV6-2 or TRBV6-3 with TRBJ2-3; 7 positions match TRBD2. CDR3 DNA sequence: TGTGCCAGCAGTCACTCCGGGACTACCACAGATACGCAGTATTTT. Protein product: CASSHSGTTTDTQYF.